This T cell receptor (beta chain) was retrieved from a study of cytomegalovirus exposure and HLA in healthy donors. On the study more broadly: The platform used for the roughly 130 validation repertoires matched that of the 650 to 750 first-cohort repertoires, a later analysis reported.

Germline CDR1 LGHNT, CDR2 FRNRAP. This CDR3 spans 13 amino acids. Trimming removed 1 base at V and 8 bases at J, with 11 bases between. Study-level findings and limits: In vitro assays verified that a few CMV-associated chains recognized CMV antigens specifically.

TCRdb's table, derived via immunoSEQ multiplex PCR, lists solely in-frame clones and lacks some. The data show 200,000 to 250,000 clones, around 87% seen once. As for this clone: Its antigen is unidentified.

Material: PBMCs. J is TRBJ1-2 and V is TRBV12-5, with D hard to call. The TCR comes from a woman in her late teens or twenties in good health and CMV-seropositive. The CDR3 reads CASGLGLSLGYTF. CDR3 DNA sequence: TGTGCTAGTGGTTTGGGACTTAGTTTGGGCTACACCTTC.